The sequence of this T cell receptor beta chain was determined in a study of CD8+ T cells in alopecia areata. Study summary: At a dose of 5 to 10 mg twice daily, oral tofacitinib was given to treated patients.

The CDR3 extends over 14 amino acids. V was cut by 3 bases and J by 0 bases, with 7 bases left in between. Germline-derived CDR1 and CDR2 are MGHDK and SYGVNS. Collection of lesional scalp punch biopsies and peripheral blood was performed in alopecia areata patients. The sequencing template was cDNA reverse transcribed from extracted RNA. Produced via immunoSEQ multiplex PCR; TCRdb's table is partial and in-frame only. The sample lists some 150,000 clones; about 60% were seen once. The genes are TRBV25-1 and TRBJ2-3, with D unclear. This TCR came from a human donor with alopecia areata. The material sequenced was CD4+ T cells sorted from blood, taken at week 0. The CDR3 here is CASSDHRSTDTQYF. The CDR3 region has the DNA TGTGCCAGCAGTGACCACAGAAGCACAGATACGCAGTATTTT.